The clone carrying this T cell receptor (beta chain) appeared a few times. The antigen is not known. The sample is drawn from a study of T-cell memory formation after mild COVID-19. Study background: The study found TCR clusters largely donor specific. Broader study findings: Nothing showed for sure that second-wave clones peaking on day 37 were SARS-CoV-2 specific. Some SARS-CoV-2-responding clones were already detected in memory before infection.

Germline V CDR1 and CDR2: MNHEY, SVGAGI. This CDR3 spans 13 amino acids. V was clipped by 7 bases and J by 5 bases; unmatched bases: 7. Constant-segment-primed 5'RACE gave TCR alpha and TCR beta cDNA libraries with sample barcodes and UMIs. TCRdb processed the 5' RACE reads anew with MiXCR; each CDR3 protein has one entry. The profile shows some 410,000 distinct CDR3 sequences, less than 25% of them singletons. The sequence derives from an adult woman who had mild COVID-19 (a few samples of this study predate the infection). Cell type and time point are not known. Sequencing was done on a sample of PBMCs or a T cell subset sorted from them (not recorded which). The V call is TRBV6-5, the J call TRBJ2-5; 7 positions agree with TRBD1. CDR3 loop: CASKKQGPETQYF. The DNA for the CDR3 is TGTGCCAGCAAGAAACAGGGGCCGGAGACCCAGTACTTC.